This passage covers 21 T cell receptor beta chains from one sample sequenced in a study of blood T cell repertoires in COVID-19. Some clones are missing from TCRdb's copy, which holds only in-frame ones; the method was immunoSEQ multiplex PCR. Counted here are under 150,000 clones, approximately 85% occurring once; the ten biggest clones make up around 5.5%. What was sequenced was peripheral blood. The receptors shown here come from a woman between 55 and 75 years old with COVID-19, enrolled during active disease.

The V gene is TRBV4-2, the J gene TRBJ1-3, with D uncertain. Between the trimmed V and J ends, which lost 0 bases and 2 bases, there was a span of 11 bases. Germline V CDR1 and CDR2: LGHNA, YNFKEQ. The CDR3 sequence is 16 residues long. As DNA, the CDR3 is TGTGCCAGCAGCCAAGATAATTGGGCAACTGGAAACACCATATATTTT. Amino acid sequence: CASSQDNWATGNTIYF.

J is TRBJ2-1 and V is TRBV30, with TRBD1 matching 8 bases. The CDR3 covers 15 residues. Trimming took 1 base from V and 6 from J; bases not matched to a gene: 8. CDR1 is GTSNPN and CDR2 is SVGIG in the germline V gene (reference sequence). The CDR3: CAWSAVRGLGNEQFF. The CDR3 DNA is TGTGCCTGGAGTGCGGTCAGGGGGCTAGGCAATGAGCAGTTCTTC.

This clone has only one observation. J is TRBJ1-6 and V is TRBV27; 9 bases fit TRBD1. Per germline, CDR1 MNHEY and CDR2 SMNVEV (reference sequence). The V segment lost 2 bases and the J segment 10 bases; nucleotides outside the gene matches: 3. The CDR3 covers 14 residues. In DNA form, the CDR3 reads TGTGCCAGCAGTTTAGACAGGGGGAACTCACCCCTCCACTTT. Its translation: CASSLDRGNSPLHF.

This sequence joins TRBV27 and TRBJ2-3, with a tentative D call TRBD1 (6 bases). The CDR3 covers 16 residues. Germline CDR1 is MNHEY and CDR2 is SMNVEV (reference sequence). The V end was cut by 3 bases, the J end by 1 base, with 14 bases between. CDR3 loop: CASSFGRGLGTDTQYF. CDR3 nucleotides: TGTGCCAGCAGTTTCGGTAGGGGGTTGGGCACAGATACGCAGTATTTT.

V usage is TRBV7-2 and J usage is TRBJ2-7, with 8 bases aligning to TRBD2. J lost 2 bases, V lost 2 bases, and 2 bases had no gene match. The CDR3 length is 14 residues. Germline loops: CDR1 SGHTA, CDR2 FQGNSA. The CDR3: CASSLYGGAYEQYF. DNA of the CDR3: TGTGCCAGCAGCTTATACGGGGGGGCCTACGAGCAGTACTTC.

The CDR3 reads CASSLAGFPNQPQHF. CDR3 nucleotides: TGTGCCAGCAGCTTAGCCGGGTTTCCCAATCAGCCCCAGCATTTT. The rearrangement joins TRBV5-4 to TRBJ1-5, with unresolved D. The CDR3 runs 15 residues. Germline CDR1 reads SGHNT; CDR2 reads YYREEE (reference sequence). The V and J ends lost 2 bases and 3 bases respectively, with 12 bases between them.

The chain uses TRBV9 and TRBJ1-1; 10 bases fit TRBD1. Germline CDR1 SGDLS, CDR2 YYNGEE. The CDR3 runs to 14 residues. Trimming cost V 3 bases and J 5 bases; bases outside gene matches: 4. The CDR3 DNA reads TGTGCCAGCAGCGCGCGGGACAGGGGTACTGAAGCTTTCTTT. Protein product: CASSARDRGTEAFF.

In its sample, this clone was seen a few times. V usage is TRBV7-3 and J usage is TRBJ2-1; D is undetermined. V lost 6 bases, J lost 5 bases, and 14 bases lay in between. In germline, CDR1 is SGHTA, CDR2 FQGTGA. This CDR3 region has 14 residues. The CDR3 sequence is CASSSRHGNNEQFF. DNA of the CDR3: TGTGCCAGCAGTTCAAGACACGGAAACAATGAGCAGTTCTTC.

The J gene is TRBJ1-2, the V gene TRBV9; D remains ambiguous. The V gene's germline CDR1 is SGDLS and CDR2 YYNGEE. This CDR3 spans 12 amino acids. With 4 bases removed from V and 5 bases from J, the gap between germline ends came to 9 bases. In nucleotides, the CDR3 is TGTGCCAGCAGCCCACACGGGTATGGCTACACCTTC. Encoded protein: CASSPHGYGYTF.

V and J are TRBV25-1 and TRBJ2-1, with D perhaps TRBD2 (6 bases). V was pared by 8 bases and J by 8 bases, with 16 bases between. Germline CDR1 and CDR2: MGHDK and SYGVNS. The CDR3 consists of 13 residues. CDR3 nucleotides: TGTGCCAGCGGCCTGGGACTTGGCGATGAGCAGTTCTTC. This gives the protein CASGLGLGDEQFF.

The chain uses TRBV6-5 and TRBJ2-5, with D maybe TRBD1 (6 bases). Germline V lookup: CDR1 MNHEY, CDR2 SVGAGI. This CDR3 region has 15 residues. Trimming left V 6 bases short and J 5 bases short, with 19 bases between. CDR3 loop: CASSLQGGQGETQYF. The CDR3 DNA reads as TGTGCCAGCAGCCTACAGGGCGGCCAGGGGGAGACCCAGTACTTC.

This clone was detected once. V and J are TRBV19 and TRBJ1-3; D call uncertain. Germline lookup yields CDR1 LNHDA and CDR2 SQIVND (reference sequence). V lost 3 bases to trimming and J lost 4 bases, with 4 bases between them. This CDR3 region has 12 residues. The CDR3 DNA reads as TGTGCCAGTAGTATCCAGGGAAACACCATATATTTT. Translating it yields CASSIQGNTIYF.

In regard to this clone: The sample carries other DNA sequences with the same CDR3. The chain employs TRBV6-2 or TRBV6-3 and TRBJ1-2, with 9 bases that match TRBD1. The CDR3 spans 15 residues. The ends lost 2 bases at V and 8 bases at J; junction bases unmatched: 9. Germline V gene data show CDR1 as MNHEY and CDR2 as SVGEGT. The CDR3 region is CASSYPGTGSYGYTF. For the CDR3, the DNA is TGTGCCAGCAGTTACCCTGGGACAGGGAGTTACGGCTACACCTTC.

The rearrangement uses TRBV5-1 and TRBJ1-2; 7 bases fit TRBD1. The germline V gene encodes CDR1 SGHRS and CDR2 YFSETQ. CDR3 length: 13 residues. V lost 4 bases and J lost 5; bases outside the gene matches: 5. The CDR3 loop is CASSIGGDYGYTF. In DNA form, the CDR3 reads TGCGCCAGCAGCATAGGGGGCGATTATGGCTACACCTTC.

This clone has just a few counts. This chain joins TRBV13 and TRBJ2-1, with D possibly being TRBD1 (5 bases). V was trimmed by 6 bases and J by 5 bases, leaving 29 bases between them. The CDR3 runs to 19 residues. Germline-derived CDR1 and CDR2 are PRHDT and FYEKMQ (reference sequence). CDR3 nucleotides: TGTGCCAGCAGTTCGCTCCTCGACCTCCCCAAGGGGTTTAACAATGAGCAGTTCTTC. Translation gives CASSSLLDLPKGFNNEQFF.

This sequence joins TRBV3-1 (or the pseudogene TRBV3-2) and TRBJ2-1, with a tentative D call TRBD1 (6 bases). V was trimmed by 4 bases and J by 4 bases, leaving 14 bases between them. CDR1 and CDR2 (germline): LGHDT, YNNKEL (reference sequence). The CDR3 extends over 15 amino acids. The CDR3 DNA is TGTGCCAGCAGCCTTACCGGGACACCTTACAATGAGCAGTTCTTC. Encoded protein: CASSLTGTPYNEQFF.

The chain has TRBV10-3 and TRBJ2-7; a possible D gene is TRBD2 (6 bases). From germline, CDR1 is ENHRY and CDR2 SYGVKD. Deletions cut 10 bases from V and 0 bases from J, with 16 bases between. This CDR3 is built from 14 residues. DNA for the CDR3: TGTGCCACCAAGGGACTTATAAACTCCTACGAGCAGTACTTC. It is translated as CATKGLINSYEQYF.

The chain uses TRBV6-4 and TRBJ2-3; tentatively, D is TRBD2 (6 bases). The V end lost 6 bases, the J end lost 2 bases, and 15 bases lay between the germline ends. CDR1 and CDR2 from the germline V gene are MRHNA and SNTAGT. This CDR3 is 15 amino acids long. The DNA of the CDR3 is TGTGCCAGCAGGGCTAGCGTACAACTCACAGATACGCAGTATTTT. Translated: CASRASVQLTDTQYF.

The rearrangement uses TRBV7-8 and TRBJ2-3; 12 bases are a match to TRBD2. V trimming: 3 bases; J trimming: 5 bases; junction bases outside the gene matches: 6. This CDR3 comprises 16 residues. CDR1 SGHVS and CDR2 FQNEAQ come from the germline V gene. The CDR3 bases are TGTGCCAGCAGCTTCCCTAGCGGGGGGGCCATAGATACGCAGTATTTT. Translated: CASSFPSGGAIDTQYF.

This clone was detected only a few times. The CDR3, as DNA: TGCGCCAGCAGCCAAGCACTAGCGGGGAACTACAATGAGCAGTTCTTC. It yields the protein CASSQALAGNYNEQFF. The gene calls are TRBV4-1 and TRBJ2-1; TRBD2 matches 10 bases. This CDR3 spans 16 amino acids. CDR1 MGHRA and CDR2 YSYEKL come from the germline V gene. The V gene end was trimmed by 1 base and the J gene end by 3 bases; junction bases not matched to a gene: 3.

The chain carries TRBV10-3 and TRBJ2-7, with D perhaps matching TRBD2 (6 bases). CDR3 size: 15 residues. Germline V gene sequence: CDR1 ENHRY, CDR2 SYGVKD. V dropped 9 bases and J dropped 3 bases, with 21 bases sitting between them. CDR3 residues: CAIKGDGGADYEQYF. The CDR3 DNA sequence: TGTGCCATAAAAGGCGATGGCGGGGCCGACTACGAGCAGTACTTC.